This is a list of T cell receptor beta chains from one sample in a study of T-cell memory formation after mild COVID-19. A single record per CDR3 protein comes from TCRdb applying MiXCR to the 5' RACE reads. The sample includes about 290,000 distinct CDR3 sequences, around 15% seen only once; the top ten take roughly 22%. The sample comprised PBMCs or a T cell subset sorted from them (not recorded which). The receptors here all came from a man younger than 35 who had mild COVID-19 (a few samples of this study predate the infection). Cell type and time point are not known. Each CDR3 is given with its conserved first and last residue. The order of the fields is J gene, V gene, clone size, D gene, CDR3 DNA, CDR3 protein. D genes are given only for firm matches. Part of the rows lack a size; the others show once, few, many or a class for expanded clones.

>TRBJ1-6|TRBV5-6|few|NA
TGTGCCAGCAGCTTGCGCCCGTCTATCTTAAATTCACCCCTCCACTTT
CASSLRPSILNSPLHF
>TRBJ2-7|TRBV3-1|few|NA
TGTGCCAGCAGCCAAGAGGCAGGGACCTCCTACGAGCAGTACTTC
CASSQEAGTSYEQYF
>TRBJ2-3|TRBV5-5|few|NA
TGTGCCAGCAGCCAATCAGGGACCACAGATACGCAGTATTTT
CASSQSGTTDTQYF
>TRBJ1-5|TRBV28|NA|TRBD1
TGTGCCAGCAGATCACCACAGGGGGCCCAGCATTTT
CASRSPQGAQHF
>TRBJ2-3|TRBV5-1|many|TRBD2
TGCGCCAGCAGCTTTGGCGGGGGGGGCGAAGATACGCAGTATTTT
CASSFGGGGEDTQYF
>TRBJ1-6|TRBV3-1|few|NA
TGTGCCAGCAGCCCGCTGGATCGGTCACCCCTCCACTTT
CASSPLDRSPLHF
>TRBJ2-6|TRBV5-1|NA|NA
TGCGCCAGCAGCTTGGGTTACAGGTCGGGATCTGGGGCCAACGTCCTGACTTTC
CASSLGYRSGSGANVLTF
>TRBJ2-3|TRBV20-1|NA|NA
TGCAGTGCGGTCGACAGGGCCGGGGGGGATACGCAGTATTTT
CSAVDRAGGDTQYF
>TRBJ2-3|TRBV20-1|NA|NA
TGCAGTGCTCGAAACCCTACAGGGGATACGCAGTATTTT
CSARNPTGDTQYF
>TRBJ2-1|TRBV27|few|TRBD2
TGTGCCAGCAGTTTGTCTAGCGGGGGGCTCCATCAGTTCTTC
CASSLSSGGLHQFF
>TRBJ1-2|TRBV6-5|NA|NA
TGTGCCAGCAGTTACAGGGATAACTATGGCTACACCTTC
CASSYRDNYGYTF
>TRBJ1-6|TRBV20-1|NA|NA
TGCAGTGCTAGAGTTACGGGCTGGGATTCACCCCTCCACTTT
CSARVTGWDSPLHF
>TRBJ2-5|TRBV11-2|few|NA
TGTGCCAGCAGAGGGGGTTCGGAGACCCAGTACTTC
CASRGGSETQYF
>TRBJ1-2|TRBV7-2|NA|NA
TGTGCCAGCAGCCGGACAGTGGGGAACTATGGCTACACCTTC
CASSRTVGNYGYTF
>TRBJ2-1|TRBV11-1|few|TRBD1
TGTGCCAGCAGGGGCCGGGACAGGGGAATAAATGAGCAGTTCTTC
CASRGRDRGINEQFF
>TRBJ2-1|TRBV7-2|NA|NA
TGTGCCACCGGACAGAACTCCTACAATGAGCAGTTCTTC
CATGQNSYNEQFF
>TRBJ2-1|TRBV24-1|NA|NA
TGTGCCACCGAGCTATTCGATGAGCAGTTCTTC
CATELFDEQFF
>TRBJ2-7|TRBV29-1|NA|NA
TGCAGCGTTGAACAGGGTGGCTCCTACGAGCAGTACTTC
CSVEQGGSYEQYF
>TRBJ1-2|TRBV14|NA|NA
TGTGCCAGCAGCCATACGGCCCCCTTTGATGGCTACACCTTC
CASSHTAPFDGYTF
>TRBJ2-5|TRBV9|NA|TRBD2
TGTGCCAGCAGCGTAGGGCGGTTTAGCGGGTTGAAAGAGACCCAGTACTTC
CASSVGRFSGLKETQYF
>TRBJ2-1|TRBV7-2|few|TRBD2
TGTGCCAGCAGCTCTAGCGGGGGGTACTACAATGAGCAGTTCTTC
CASSSSGGYYNEQFF
>TRBJ1-5|TRBV20-1|few|TRBD1
TGCAGTGCTAACAGGGGCGATCAGCCCCAGCATTTT
CSANRGDQPQHF
>TRBJ2-1|TRBV3-1|few|TRBD2
TGTGCCAGCAGCCAGAGGACTAGCGGGGACTATGAGCAGTTCTTC
CASSQRTSGDYEQFF
>TRBJ1-5|TRBV6-6|few|NA
TGTGCCAGCAGTTACTCGAATCAAGGAGCTCAGCCCCAGCATTTT
CASSYSNQGAQPQHF
>TRBJ1-2|TRBV5-6|NA|NA
TGTGCCAGCAGCTTTCAGGGAGCCTATGGAGGCTACACCTTC
CASSFQGAYGGYTF
>TRBJ2-3|TRBV4-1|few|NA
TGCGCCAGCAGCCAAGATGGGCGAGGGGATACGCAGTATTTT
CASSQDGRGDTQYF
>TRBJ1-6|TRBV20-1|NA|NA
TGCAGTGCTGGTCGGTTTGGGTCCTATAATTCACCCCTCCACTTT
CSAGRFGSYNSPLHF
>TRBJ1-2|TRBV6-1|NA|NA
TGTGCCAGCAGTGAGGGCCGCAGGGAAGACTATGGCTACACCTTC
CASSEGRREDYGYTF
>TRBJ1-2|TRBV5-1|once|TRBD1
TGCGCCAGCAGACCACAGGGGGCGCAGAACTATGGCTACACCTTC
CASRPQGAQNYGYTF
>TRBJ2-3|TRBV12-3/TRBV12-4|few|NA
TGTGCCAGCAGTGAACTTGATACGCAGTATTTT
CASSELDTQYF
>TRBJ1-4|TRBV30|once|NA
TGTGCCTGGAGTGTACCCAAAAAACTGTTTTTT
CAWSVPKKLFF
>TRBJ1-2|TRBV5-6|few|TRBD1
TGTGCCAGCGATCTACAGGGGGCAGATGGCTACACCTTC
CASDLQGADGYTF
>TRBJ1-2|TRBV29-1|few|NA
TGCAGCGTTGACCTTTCCCAGAGTAACTATGGCTACACCTTC
CSVDLSQSNYGYTF
>TRBJ2-1|TRBV6-5|NA|NA
TGTGCCAGCATGAAAGGGTCTATTCAGAATGAGCAGTTCTTC
CASMKGSIQNEQFF
>TRBJ2-1|TRBV5-1|few|TRBD1
TGCGCCAGCAGCCCCAGGCCCGGACAGGATGAGCAGTTCTTC
CASSPRPGQDEQFF
>TRBJ2-1|TRBV5-1|few|TRBD1
TGCGCCAGCAGCTTGGAGGGACAGGGGCGAACTGAGCAGTTCTTC
CASSLEGQGRTEQFF
>TRBJ2-5|TRBV5-1|few|NA
TGCGCCAGCAGCTTGGCCCTCTCGGGAGAGACCCAGTACTTC
CASSLALSGETQYF
>TRBJ1-4|TRBV10-3|NA|NA
TGTGCCATCAGTCTCACCGGGGGCGGAGGGGAAAAACTGTTTTTT
CAISLTGGGGEKLFF
>TRBJ1-2|TRBV12-3/TRBV12-4|few|TRBD1
TGTGCCAGCAGCCGGGACAGGGGCTACTATGGCTACACCTTC
CASSRDRGYYGYTF
>TRBJ2-5|TRBV11-2|NA|TRBD2
TGTGCCAGCTCCCGGACGGGGGGGTCAGAGACCCAGTACTTC
CASSRTGGSETQYF
>TRBJ1-1|TRBV4-1|few|TRBD1
TGCGCCAGCAGCCAGCCCGACCGGGACAGGATTGAAGCTTTCTTT
CASSQPDRDRIEAFF
>TRBJ2-4|TRBV20-1|NA|TRBD2
TGCAGTGCCAACCTAGCGGGGGCGGCCAAAAACATTCAGTACTTC
CSANLAGAAKNIQYF
>TRBJ1-1|TRBV6-1|few|NA
TGTGCCAGCAGTGCGACAGTTGAAGCTTTCTTT
CASSATVEAFF